This T cell receptor (beta chain) was documented in a study of OX40 agonist ivuxolimab in advanced cancers. Study-wide context: Intravenous ivuxolimab at 0.01 to 10 mg/kg was given to patients every 2 weeks. Checkpoint inhibitors had been given previously to 40% of patients.

To note about this clone: The antigen is undetermined.

The table came from immunoSEQ multiplex PCR; TCRdb's copy has only in-frame clones and leaves some out. This table holds around 36,000 clones, more than 75% found once. Findings of the study overall: Some nonresponders additionally presented with little normalized T-cell clonal expansion. In the 0.1 to 3.0 mg/kg range, CD4+ and CD8+ blood T cells had expanded clonally by week 6.

Looked up from germline, CDR1 is LNHDA and CDR2 is SQIVND (reference sequence). With V trimmed by 3 bases and J by 5 bases, 14 bases remained unmatched. The CDR3 has 17 residues. The chain links TRBV19 to TRBJ2-7; 9 bases match TRBD2. The sequence came from an adult with an advanced solid tumor such as melanoma, head and neck, liver or kidney cancer. The sequencing here drew on CD4+ or CD8+ T cells sorted from blood, taken in a trial of the OX40 agonist ivuxolimab. CDR3 residues: CASSMMFSGLAFDEQYF. In nucleotides, the CDR3 is TGTGCCAGTAGTATGATGTTTTCCGGACTAGCGTTCGACGAGCAGTACTTC.